This entry concerns a single T cell receptor (beta chain). The sample originates from a study of CD8 T cells in Susac syndrome. It was with random hexamers that roughly 0.45 to 1 ug RNA was reverse transcribed. MiXCR was run by TCRdb on the immunoSEQ multiplex PCR reads, yielding one entry per CDR3 protein. Among more than 95,000 distinct CDR3 sequences listed, 85% to 95% were seen once. The CDR3 has 14 residues. Deletions cut 4 bases from V and 6 bases from J, with 18 bases between. The germline V gene encodes CDR1 SQVTM and CDR2 ANQGSEA. The chain uses TRBV29-1 and TRBJ1-2; no firm D call. Sequencing used CD8+ T cells from PBMCs. The receptor was isolated from a human donor with multiple sclerosis. This chain's CDR3 is CSVAAGFGVDGYTF. In nucleotides, the CDR3 is TGCAGCGTTGCAGCCGGTTTTGGTGTGGATGGCTACACCTTC.